This T cell receptor (beta chain) was recovered during a study of blood T cell repertoires in COVID-19. Across the whole study: Both acute and convalescent COVID-19 samples were obtained from the United States, Italy and Spain. T cells, B-cell-depleted T cells, or PBMCs provided the cDNA or gDNA that served as material.

Original analysis: Reference gene primers were amplified, and this amplification served to estimate nucleated cell counts. Sequencing was performed with immunoSEQ multiplex PCR; in TCRdb, only in-frame clones are kept and a portion is missing. Clone size and the V and J calls come from that table; the DNA yielded D and trimming. The profile shows around 80,000 clones, 80% of them singletons. V was trimmed by 2 bases and J by 3 bases, leaving 7 bases between them. The length of the CDR3 is 13 residues. Looked up from germline, CDR1 is SGHDT and CDR2 is YYEEEE. The source material was peripheral blood. The rearrangement links TRBV5-6 to TRBJ2-3, with TRBD1 as a possible D gene (6 bases). The clonotype was recovered from a woman in her 70s with acute or convalescent COVID-19. Here the CDR3 DNA reads TGTGCCAGCAGCTTCAGGGGTACAGATACGCAGTATTTT. Its translation: CASSFRGTDTQYF.